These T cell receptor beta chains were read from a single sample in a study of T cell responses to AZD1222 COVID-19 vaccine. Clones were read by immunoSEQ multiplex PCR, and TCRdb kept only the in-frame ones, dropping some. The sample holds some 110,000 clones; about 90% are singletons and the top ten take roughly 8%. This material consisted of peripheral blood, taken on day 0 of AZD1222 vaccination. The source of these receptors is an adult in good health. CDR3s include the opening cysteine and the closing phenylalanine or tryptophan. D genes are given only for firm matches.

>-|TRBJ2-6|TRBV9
CASRYSRAGANVLTF
TGTGCCAGCAGGTACTCTAGGGCCGGGGCCAACGTCCTGACTTTC
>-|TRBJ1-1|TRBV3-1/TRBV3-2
CASSQLRNTEAFF
TGTGCCAGCAGCCAGCTGAGGAACACTGAAGCTTTCTTT
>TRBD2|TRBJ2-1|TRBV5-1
CASSVVGGLAGGRSYNEQFF
TGCGCCAGCAGCGTCGTCGGAGGACTAGCGGGAGGTCGCTCCTACAATGAGCAGTTCTTC
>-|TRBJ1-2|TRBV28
CASINFLARPLTF
TGTGCCAGCATCAACTTCCTCGCCCGACCTCTCACCTTC
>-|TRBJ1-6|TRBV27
CASSSREYSPLHF
TGTGCCAGCAGTTCCCGGGAATACTCACCCCTCCACTTT
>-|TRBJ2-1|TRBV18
CASSPGSPSTGQEQFF
TGTGCCAGCTCACCAGGTTCACCCAGCACGGGGCAGGAGCAGTTCTTC
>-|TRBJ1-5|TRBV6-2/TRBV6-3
CASSYLTSQPQHF
TGTGCCAGCAGTTACCTCACCTCCCAGCCCCAGCATTTT
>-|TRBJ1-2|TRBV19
CASSMGTGILYGYTF
TGTGCCAGTAGTATGGGGACGGGTATACTTTATGGCTACACCTTC
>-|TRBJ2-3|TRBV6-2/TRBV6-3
CASSYTRLRDTQYF
TGTGCCAGCAGTTACACACGACTTCGCGATACGCAGTATTTT
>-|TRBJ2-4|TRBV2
CASSEGKNIQYF
TGTGCCAGCAGTGAGGGCAAAAACATTCAGTACTTC
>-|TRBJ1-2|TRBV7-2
CASSLGGAAGRGYTF
TGTGCCAGCAGCTTAGGGGGGGCGGCAGGTCGTGGCTACACCTTC
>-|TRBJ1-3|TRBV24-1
CATSDPLDANTIYF
TGTGCCACCAGTGACCCCCTGGACGCGAACACCATATATTTT
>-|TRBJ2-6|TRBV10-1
CASWGEQVWFAGANVLTF
TGCGCCAGCTGGGGGGAACAGGTTTGGTTTGCTGGGGCCAACGTCCTGACTTTC
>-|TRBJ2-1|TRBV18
CASSQELVNEQFF
TGTGCCAGCTCACAGGAACTAGTAAATGAGCAGTTCTTC
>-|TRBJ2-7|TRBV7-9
CASSPRLGGDEQYF
TGTGCCAGCAGTCCCCGACTAGGCGGAGACGAGCAGTACTTC
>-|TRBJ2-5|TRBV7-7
CASSLSGRQETQYF
TGTGCCAGCAGCCTCTCGGGGAGGCAAGAGACCCAGTACTTC
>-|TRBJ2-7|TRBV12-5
CAWDTPYEQYF
TGTGCCTGGGACACCCCCTACGAGCAGTACTTC
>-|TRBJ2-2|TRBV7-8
CASSQYGGELFF
TGTGCCAGCAGCCAGTATGGCGGGGAGCTGTTTTTT
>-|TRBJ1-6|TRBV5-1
CASSLETGNSPLHF
TGCGCCAGCAGCTTGGAGACGGGGAATTCACCCCTCCACTTT
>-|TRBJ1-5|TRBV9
CASSVGQINQPQHF
TGTGCCAGCAGCGTAGGCCAGATCAATCAGCCCCAGCATTTT
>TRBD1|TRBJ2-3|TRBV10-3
CAITRTGNTDTQYF
TGTGCCATCACCAGGACAGGGAACACAGATACGCAGTATTTT
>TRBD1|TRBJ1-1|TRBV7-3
CASSLTDRGTEAFF
TGTGCCAGCAGCTTAACGGACAGGGGCACTGAAGCTTTCTTT
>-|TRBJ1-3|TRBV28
CASSLAGAVGNTIYF
TGTGCCAGCAGTTTAGCAGGGGCTGTTGGAAACACCATATATTTT
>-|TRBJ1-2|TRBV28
CASAANYGYTF
TGTGCCTCGGCAGCTAACTATGGCTACACCTTC
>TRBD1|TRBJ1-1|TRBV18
CASSPDRVNTEAFF
TGTGCCAGCTCGCCCGACAGGGTGAACACTGAAGCTTTCTTT
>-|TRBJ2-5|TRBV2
CASSEGGSQETQYF
TGTGCCAGCAGCGAAGGTGGCTCCCAAGAGACCCAGTACTTC
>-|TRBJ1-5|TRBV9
CASSMDGENQPQHF
TGTGCCAGCAGCATGGACGGCGAGAATCAGCCCCAGCATTTT
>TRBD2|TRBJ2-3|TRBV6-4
CASSDSTSGPDTQYF
TGTGCCAGCAGTGACTCGACTAGCGGGCCAGATACGCAGTATTTT
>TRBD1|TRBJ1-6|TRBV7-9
CASSNTNRGANSPLHF
TGTGCCAGCAGCAACACCAACAGGGGCGCTAATTCACCCCTCCACTTT
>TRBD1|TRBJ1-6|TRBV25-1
CASSEWGQEGSPLHF
TGTGCCAGCAGTGAATGGGGACAGGAAGGTTCACCCCTCCACTTT
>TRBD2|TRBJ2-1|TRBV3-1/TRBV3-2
CASSILAGGHEQFF
TGTGCCAGCAGCATACTAGCGGGAGGGCATGAGCAGTTCTTC